This section outlines one TCR beta chain sequence together with its context. Its cognate antigen is unknown. One end of the junction is discordant with germline, which a read error may explain. This sample is part of a study of tumor-infiltrating lymphocytes in primary liver carcinoma. Across the whole study: Patients of both sexes were 30 to 69 years old.

Bulk tissue was left unsorted, and RNA and DNA were co-extracted from about 19-30 mg of it. Over 80% viable tumor cells were present in every tumor sample. TCR beta cDNA came from approximately 0.55 ug total RNA, primed with a constant-region primer. Sequencing libraries for TCR beta derived from three nested multiplex PCR rounds that used slightly modified ARM-PCR. PCR rounds one and two used TRBV1-TRBV30 forward primers with a C-beta reverse primer for 10 cycles each. TCRdb reprocessed the multiplex PCR reads via MiXCR and lists one record per CDR3 protein. The repertoire consists of about 190,000 distinct CDR3 sequences, with about 85% occurring once and the leading ten covering 15% to 20%. Study conclusions and caveats: It was in tumors, not blood, that the top-250-clone fraction was significantly higher (p = 0.039). Researchers found tumor-adjacent and tumor-blood pairs overlapped less than tumor region pairs.

This CDR3 contains 15 residues. Per the germline V gene, CDR1 is LGHNA and CDR2 is YNFKEQ. The sequenced sample consisted of tumor tissue from primary liver carcinoma. This chain joins TRBV4-2 and TRBJ2-1; D gene uncertain. The receptor comes from a man in his forties or fifties with primary liver carcinoma and hepatitis B virus infection. In nucleotides, the CDR3 is TGTGTCAGCAGCCCAGGTAGCAGCCCAGAGGATGAGCAGTTCTTC. This codes for CVSSPGSSPEDEQFF.